The 29 T cell receptor beta chains presented below share a single source sample, sequenced in a study of shared clonotypes between healthy human individuals. Repertoires were generated with immunoSEQ multiplex PCR, while TCRdb's copy carries only in-frame clones and drops some. Among 2 million to 2.5 million clones listed, more than 80% were seen once. Sample: naive CD4+ T cells from PBMCs. Subset meaning: CD45RA+ positively selected. These receptors were taken from a man aged 18 to 29 in good health. Some clones in this sample may be carry-over from other donors' samples.

CDR3 in DNA: TGTGCCAGCAGCCAAGATAGGGGCAGGGGCTCTCCGTACTTC. Its protein product is CASSQDRGRGSPYF. The chain joins TRBV14 to TRBJ2-7; D might be TRBD1 (6 bases). Trimming stripped 0 bases from V and 12 bases from J, with 18 bases between. The length of the CDR3 is 14 residues. Germline assignment: CDR1 SGHDN and CDR2 FVKESK.

The CDR3 nucleotides read TGCGCCAGCAGCTTGCAAGGAGCCCCGTTCTATGAGCAGTTCTTC. Its translation is CASSLQGAPFYEQFF. This sequence joins TRBV5-1 and TRBJ2-1, with D uncertain. The CDR3 is 15 residues long. V was pared by 1 base and J by 8 bases, with 16 bases between. The germline V gene has CDR1 SGHRS and CDR2 YFSETQ.

The chain combines TRBV2 with TRBJ2-7; D gene ambiguous. The CDR3 has 14 residues. Germline CDR1 reads SNHLY; CDR2 reads FYNNEI. Trimming left V 6 bases short and J 7 bases short, with 19 bases between. In nucleotides, the CDR3 is TGTGCCAGCAGATCTCGACTCTACTGGGGAGAGCAGTACTTC. It encodes CASRSRLYWGEQYF. The full variable domain, in which reference TRBV2 and TRBJ2-7 provide the parts outside the CDR3, is EPEVTQTPSHQVTQMGQEVILRCVPISNHLYFYWYRQILGQKVEFLVSFYNNEISEKSEIFDDQFSVERPDGSNFTLKIRSTKLEDSAMYFCASRSRLYWGEQYFGPGTRLTVT.

The chain carries TRBV29-1 and TRBJ2-1; D is undetermined. Trimming removed 7 bases from V and 5 bases from J, with 15 bases in between. The CDR3 has 13 residues. The V gene's germline CDR1 is SQVTM and CDR2 ANQGSEA. For the CDR3, the DNA is TGCAGCGCAACGTCTACCCACGACAATGAGCAGTTCTTC. Protein: CSATSTHDNEQFF.

This chain connects TRBV9 to TRBJ2-5, with D tentatively TRBD2 (5 bases). The germline V gene encodes CDR1 SGDLS and CDR2 YYNGEE. Trimming removed 4 bases at V and 5 bases at J, with 18 bases between. The CDR3 contains 15 residues. CDR3 amino acids: CASSTSGTRGETQYF. The DNA for the CDR3 is TGTGCCAGCAGCACAAGCGGAACGCGTGGCGAGACCCAGTACTTC. The full variable domain, its missing parts supplied by reference TRBV9 and TRBJ2-5, is DSGVTQTPKHLITATGQRVTLRCSPRSGDLSVYWYQQSLDQGLQFLIQYYNGEERAKGNILERFSAQQFPDLHSELNLSSLELGDSALYFCASSTSGTRGETQYFGPGTRLLVL.

In this sample, this clone turned up once. The J gene is TRBJ1-1, the V gene TRBV5-1, with no clear D. Trimming stripped 0 bases from V and 6 bases from J, with 12 bases between. Germline V lookup: CDR1 SGHRS, CDR2 YFSETQ. This CDR3 is 14 amino acids long. The CDR3 DNA reads TGCGCCAGCAGCTTGGAAGGCCGGACCCCTGAAGCTTTCTTT. This encodes CASSLEGRTPEAFF.

The chain recombines TRBV21-1 with TRBJ1-2. TRBV21-1 constitutes a pseudogene. The CDR3 sequence is 13 residues long. The CDR3 DNA is TGTGCCAGCAGCAGTAGACGGGGCTATGGCTACACCTTC. Translating gives CASSSRRGYGYTF.

The rearrangement links TRBV5-1 to TRBJ2-1, with 8 bases matching TRBD1. CDR3 size: 15 residues. With 4 bases clipped from V and 7 bases from J, the junction kept 10 bases outside the gene matches. The germline V gene encodes CDR1 SGHRS and CDR2 YFSETQ. The CDR3 nucleotides are TGCGCCAGCAGCAAAGGACAGGGAAGAGTTAATGAGCAGTTCTTC. This encodes CASSKGQGRVNEQFF.

The CDR3 DNA reads as TGTGCCAGCAGCTCCGGGACAGGGAACTATGGCTACACCTTC. As protein: CASSSGTGNYGYTF. This chain connects TRBV7-8 to TRBJ1-2; 9 bases map to TRBD1. V dropped 4 bases and J dropped 2; count of bases not matched to a gene: 2. The CDR3 covers 14 residues. The germline gives CDR1 SGHVS, CDR2 FQNEAQ.

The sample holds a few counts of this clone. Different DNA sequences within this sample yield the same CDR3. The chain has TRBV4-2 and TRBJ2-7; D is ambiguous. Germline-derived CDR1 and CDR2 are LGHNA and YNFKEQ. This CDR3 is built from 13 residues. Trimming took off 4 bases at V and 0 bases at J, with 7 bases between the two ends. CDR3 in amino acids: CASSPGSSYEQYF. CDR3 DNA sequence: TGTGCCAGCAGCCCCGGGTCCTCCTACGAGCAGTACTTC.

The chain has TRBV15 and TRBJ2-1; 9 nucleotides align to TRBD2. The CDR3 length is 17 residues. The germline gives CDR1 LNHNV, CDR2 YYDKDF (reference sequence). With 1 base clipped from V and 7 bases from J, the junction kept 11 bases outside the gene matches. The CDR3 DNA reads TGTGCCACCAGCAGAGCCCCCAGCCTAGCGGGACAGAATGAGCAGTTCTTC. Translated, it gives CATSRAPSLAGQNEQFF.

DNA of the CDR3: TGTGCCACCCACCCCCTTGTGCAGGGGATACGGGGCTACACCTTC. Translated: CATHPLVQGIRGYTF. The V and J genes are TRBV6-5 and TRBJ1-2; tentative D call: TRBD1 (6 bases). The CDR3 totals 15 residues. V lost 10 bases and J 8 bases, leaving 26 bases between the germline ends. CDR1 and CDR2 from the germline V gene are MNHEY and SVGAGI.

Regarding this clone: Other DNA sequences in this specimen translate into the identical CDR3. The chain carries TRBV5-1 and TRBJ2-1, with D perhaps assigned TRBD1 or TRBD2 (5 bases each). Trimming stripped 4 bases from V and 4 bases from J, with 9 bases between. Germline V gene sequence: CDR1 SGHRS, CDR2 YFSETQ. The CDR3 sequence is 13 residues long. The CDR3 DNA reads as TGCGCCAGCAGCCCCGAGGGGTACAATGAGCAGTTCTTC. Translation gives CASSPEGYNEQFF. The full variable domain, rest sourced from reference TRBV5-1 and TRBJ2-1, is KAGVTQTPRYLIKTRGQQVTLSCSPISGHRSVSWYQQTPGQGLQFLFEYFSETQRNKGNFPGRFSGRQFSNSRSEMNVSTLELGDSALYLCASSPEGYNEQFFGPGTRLTVL.

The gene calls are TRBV7-9 and TRBJ2-1; the D is unclear. The V and J ends lost 3 bases and 0 bases respectively, with 9 bases between them. The CDR3 runs to 15 residues. Germline V gene lookup returns CDR1 SEHNR and CDR2 FQNEAQ (reference sequence). CDR3 DNA sequence: TGTGCCAGCAGCTTGGCTCTCACCTCCTACAATGAGCAGTTCTTC. Translation gives CASSLALTSYNEQFF.

The V gene is TRBV5-1, the J gene TRBJ2-2, with D possibly matching TRBD2 (5 bases). This CDR3 contains 16 residues. V was shortened by 1 base and J by 1 base, with 11 bases between the two germline ends. Germline V gene data show CDR1 as SGHRS and CDR2 as YFSETQ. For the CDR3, the DNA is TGCGCCAGCAGCTTGATACCAGCGGAGAACACCGGGGAGCTGTTTTTT. This sequence encodes CASSLIPAENTGELFF.

The rearrangement links TRBV9 to TRBJ2-7; 15 bases are shared with TRBD2. This CDR3 has 17 residues. Trimming at V came to 4 bases and at J to 3 bases, leaving 8 bases not matched to a gene. CDR1 is SGDLS and CDR2 is YYNGEE in the germline V gene. CDR3 residues: CASSPWTSGRAYYEQYF. The DNA for the CDR3 is TGTGCCAGCAGCCCATGGACTAGCGGGAGGGCTTACTACGAGCAGTACTTC.

The chain employs TRBV7-2 and TRBJ2-5; 10 bases match TRBD2. Trimming removed 5 bases from V and 5 bases from J; junction bases left unmatched: 5. The CDR3 extends over 14 amino acids. Germline assignment: CDR1 SGHTA and CDR2 FQGNSA. DNA for the CDR3: TGTGCCAGCAGCCGGGTAGCGGGAGGCGAGACCCAGTACTTC. Translated: CASSRVAGGETQYF.

J is TRBJ2-5 and V is TRBV2; D unresolved. The ends were cut back, 1 base at V and 2 bases at J, with 5 bases in the middle. Germline V lookup: CDR1 SNHLY, CDR2 FYNNEI. This CDR3 contains 13 residues. This chain's CDR3 is CASSEGVQETQYF. Written as DNA, the CDR3 is TGTGCCAGCAGTGAAGGGGTTCAAGAGACCCAGTACTTC.

For this clone: Other DNA sequences within the sample encode an identical CDR3. This rearrangement joins TRBV5-1 to TRBJ2-1, with D maybe TRBD2 (6 bases). The ends were cut back, 0 bases at V and 1 base at J, with 8 bases in the middle. Per germline, CDR1 SGHRS and CDR2 YFSETQ. The CDR3 sequence is 15 residues long. This chain's CDR3 is CASSLVAVSYNEQFF. CDR3 sequence (DNA): TGCGCCAGCAGCTTGGTAGCGGTATCCTACAATGAGCAGTTCTTC.

The chain employs TRBV2 and TRBJ1-4, with a tentative D call TRBD1 (5 bases). V lost 6 bases, J lost 2 bases, and 7 bases lay in between. Germline CDR1 and CDR2: SNHLY and FYNNEI. The CDR3 spans 13 residues. This CDR3 reads CASRKGTNEKLFF. The CDR3 DNA is TGTGCCAGCAGGAAGGGGACTAATGAAAAACTGTTTTTT. Full variable domain (remainder filled in from reference TRBV2 and TRBJ1-4): EPEVTQTPSHQVTQMGQEVILRCVPISNHLYFYWYRQILGQKVEFLVSFYNNEISEKSEIFDDQFSVERPDGSNFTLKIRSTKLEDSAMYFCASRKGTNEKLFFGSGTQLSVL.

J is TRBJ1-6 and V is TRBV28; D is possibly TRBD1 (6 bases). Germline V lookup: CDR1 MDHEN, CDR2 SYDVKM. Deletions cut 5 bases from V and 6 bases from J, with 14 bases between. CDR3 length equals 15 residues. CDR3 sequence: CASSPSGGGNSPLHF. In DNA form, the CDR3 reads TGTGCCAGCAGTCCTTCGGGGGGCGGTAATTCACCCCTCCACTTT.

The chain is built from TRBV28 and TRBJ2-7, with D perhaps given as TRBD1 or TRBD2 (5 bases each). V gave up 2 bases and J gave up 3 bases, with 20 bases separating them. The CDR3 is made up of 17 amino acids. Germline CDR1 reads MDHEN; CDR2 reads SYDVKM. CDR3 protein: CASSLHGTSPRYYEQYF. CDR3 coding DNA: TGTGCCAGCAGTTTACACGGGACGTCTCCTCGATACTACGAGCAGTACTTC.

The V gene is TRBV5-6, the J gene TRBJ1-5; TRBD1 agrees at 8 bases. V lost 2 bases, J lost 5 bases, and 3 bases stayed unmatched. CDR1 is SGHDT and CDR2 is YYEEEE in the germline V gene. The CDR3 totals 14 residues. DNA of the CDR3: TGTGCCAGCAGCTTCCAGGGGGCATATCAGCCCCAGCATTTT. Translating gives CASSFQGAYQPQHF.

This clone was seen just once. This chain joins TRBV7-8 and TRBJ1-2; no clear D gene. Germline V gene lookup returns CDR1 SGHVS and CDR2 FQNEAQ. This CDR3 has 15 amino acids. V was cut by 3 bases and J by 9 bases, with 20 bases left in between. CDR3 nucleotides: TGTGCCAGCAGCTTCAGGCTCCAATCGGGTTATAGCTACACCTTC. Its translation is CASSFRLQSGYSYTF.

The CDR3 is CASSPDSPYEQYF. The CDR3 DNA sequence: TGTGCCAGCAGCCCGGACAGCCCCTACGAGCAGTACTTC. This chain connects TRBV7-2 to TRBJ2-7; D perhaps matches TRBD1 (6 bases). CDR3 length equals 13 residues. Trimming cost V 5 bases and J 2 bases, with 10 bases left between them. The germline gives CDR1 SGHTA, CDR2 FQGNSA.

Only one count was recorded for this clone. The chain carries TRBV4-1 and TRBJ2-1, with TRBD2 identical over 11 bases. The CDR3 has 19 amino acids. The J segment lost 1 base and the V segment lost 4 bases, leaving 12 bases of the junction unmatched. CDR1 and CDR2 from the germline V gene are MGHRA and YSYEKL. CDR3 in DNA: TGCGCCAGCAGCCCCCTACTAGCGGGAGCCATGTTTTCCTACAATGAGCAGTTCTTC. Its protein is CASSPLLAGAMFSYNEQFF.

The V and J genes are TRBV11-2 and TRBJ2-7; D ambiguous. The CDR3 contains 15 residues. The germline gives CDR1 SGHAT, CDR2 FQNNGV. V was trimmed by 2 bases and J by 0 bases, leaving 11 bases between them. CDR3 loop: CASSLFLLSSYEQYF. The CDR3 bases are TGTGCCAGCAGCTTATTCTTGTTATCCTCCTACGAGCAGTACTTC.

V usage is TRBV28 and J usage is TRBJ1-5; D uncertain. Per the germline V gene, CDR1 is MDHEN and CDR2 is SYDVKM. Trimming shortened V by 10 bases and J by 3 bases, and 4 bases separated the two germline ends. The CDR3 contains 10 residues. The chain's CDR3 is CATNNQPQHF. In DNA, the CDR3 is TGTGCCACCAACAATCAGCCCCAGCATTTT.

J is TRBJ2-7 and V is TRBV6-5, with D possibly TRBD2 on 5 matching bases. The germline V gene encodes CDR1 MNHEY and CDR2 SVGAGI. The CDR3 loop spans 13 amino acids. Trimming shortened V by 2 bases and J by 6 bases, and 11 bases separated the two germline ends. CDR3 residues: CASSYGPRGEQYF. CDR3 DNA sequence: TGTGCCAGCAGTTACGGTCCCCGGGGCGAGCAGTACTTC.